The 29 T cell receptor beta chains in this list originate from one sample, sequenced in a study of CD8 T cells in ankylosing spondylitis. TCRdb re-derived calls from the 5' RACE reads in MiXCR, one entry per CDR3 protein. The table includes some 46,000 distinct CDR3 sequences, 8% to 13% detected once. Sequencing used blood, either unsorted or a sorted T cell fraction (not recorded which). The receptors here all came from a male donor with ankylosing spondylitis or in good health (not recorded which).

This clonotype was seen many times. The chain is built from TRBV5-1 and TRBJ1-1; TRBD1 is a possible D gene (5 bases). The germline gives CDR1 SGHRS, CDR2 YFSETQ. V was trimmed by 1 base and J by 5 bases, leaving 15 bases between them. The CDR3 runs 15 residues. For the CDR3, the DNA is TGCGCCAGCAGCTTGCTCCCGGGGGTAAGGACTGAAGCTTTCTTT. It translates to CASSLLPGVRTEAFF.

This clonotype was counted many times. The chain combines TRBV6-5 with TRBJ2-7; D remains unclear. CDR1 MNHEY and CDR2 SVGAGI come from the germline V gene. The V end was cut by 2 bases, the J end by 6 bases, with 11 bases between. The CDR3 loop spans 13 amino acids. CDR3 nucleotide sequence: TGTGCCAGCAGTTACATGGGTCCGGGCGAGCAGTACTTC. The encoded protein is CASSYMGPGEQYF.

This rearrangement joins TRBV6-1 to TRBJ2-2, with TRBD2 as a possible D gene (5 bases). Germline V CDR1 and CDR2: MNHNS, SASEGT. Trimming stripped 6 bases from V and 0 bases from J, with 8 bases between. The CDR3 consists of 14 residues. CDR3 in DNA: TGTGCCAGCAGACTAGACGCGAACACCGGGGAGCTGTTTTTT. Encoded protein: CASRLDANTGELFF.

The table lists this clonotype with many counts. The chain uses TRBV4-2 and TRBJ2-2; possibly TRBD2 for D (6 bases). The germline gives CDR1 LGHNA, CDR2 YNFKEQ. The CDR3 loop spans 14 amino acids. V was trimmed by 4 bases and J by 1 base, leaving 7 bases between them. The CDR3 reads CASSPRGNTGELFF. The CDR3 coding sequence is TGTGCCAGCAGCCCGCGGGGGAACACCGGGGAGCTGTTTTTT.

As regards this clonotype: This clone may be a read error of a much larger clone one base away. This rearrangement joins TRBV12-3 or TRBV12-4 to TRBJ2-2; TRBD1 matches at 7 bases. CDR3 length: 14 residues. With 5 bases clipped from V and 3 bases from J, the junction kept 3 bases outside the gene matches. Here the CDR3 reads CASSRQGHTGELFF. CDR3 nucleotides: TGTGCCAGCAGTCGACAGGGCCACACCGGGGAGCTGTTTTTT.

This clonotype was seen ten or more times. The V gene is TRBV20-1, the J gene TRBJ2-4; TRBD2 is a possible D gene (6 bases). V was trimmed by 0 bases and J by 0 bases, leaving 15 bases between them. Germline V gene data show CDR1 as DFQATT and CDR2 as SNEGSKA (reference sequence). The CDR3 runs to 17 residues. CDR3 nucleotides: TGCAGTGCTAGAGAGGAGCGGGCATCGCAAGCCAAAAACATTCAGTACTTC. Protein product: CSAREERASQAKNIQYF.

Within the sample, this clonotype is medium-sized. The CDR3 coding sequence is TGTGCCAGCAGCAGACTAGCTAGCACAGATACGCAGTATTTT. It yields the protein CASSRLASTDTQYF. The gene calls are TRBV12-3 or TRBV12-4 and TRBJ2-3, with 7 bases lining up with TRBD2. CDR3 length equals 14 residues. Unmatched junction bases numbered 3, after V lost 6 bases and J lost 0 bases.

The chain joins TRBV11-2 to TRBJ1-6; 7 bases are a match to TRBD1. Germline CDR1 and CDR2: SGHAT and FQNNGV. V shed 1 base and J 10 bases; nucleotides not matched to a gene: 4. The CDR3 is 14 amino acids. The CDR3 reads CASSLAQGGSPLHF. CDR3 nucleotide sequence: TGTGCCAGCAGCTTAGCCCAGGGGGGATCACCCCTCCACTTT.

This clonotype was counted only a few times. J is TRBJ1-5 and V is TRBV5-1, with D tentatively TRBD1 (5 bases). V was cut by 0 bases and J by 3 bases, with 10 bases left in between. The CDR3 is 15 amino acids. Germline CDR1 SGHRS, CDR2 YFSETQ. CDR3 in amino acids: CASSLVPGNNQPQHF. In nucleotides, the CDR3 is TGCGCCAGCAGCTTGGTTCCAGGGAACAATCAGCCCCAGCATTTT.

This clonotype was seen at least ten times. The chain combines TRBV5-1 with TRBJ2-2; 7 bases align to TRBD1. The J segment lost 5 bases and the V segment lost 3 bases, leaving 16 bases of the junction unmatched. The CDR3 is 18 amino acids. The germline V gene encodes CDR1 SGHRS and CDR2 YFSETQ. The DNA of the CDR3 is TGCGCCAGCAGCTCGCTAGTCCCGGGACAGACTATTACCGGGGAGCTGTTTTTT. Its protein is CASSSLVPGQTITGELFF.

Remarks on this clonotype: One end of the junction fails to match germline, which may point to a read error. The rearrangement links TRBV28 to TRBJ2-1; 13 nucleotides agree with TRBD2. The CDR3 extends over 15 amino acids. Germline CDR1 and CDR2: MDHEN and SYDVKM. The CDR3 is CARRHPLAGGLNFFF. CDR3 sequence (DNA): TGTGCCCGCAGGCATCCACTAGCGGGGGGGCTCAACTTCTTCTTC.

J is TRBJ2-5 and V is TRBV5-1, with 14 bases identical to TRBD2. Germline V gene sequence: CDR1 SGHRS, CDR2 YFSETQ. J lost 0 bases, V lost 4 bases, and 2 bases had no gene match. The CDR3 totals 16 residues. CDR3 DNA: TGCGCCAGCAGCCGGACTAGCGGGGGGTACCAAGAGACCCAGTACTTC. Its translation: CASSRTSGGYQETQYF. The variable domain in full, completed from reference TRBV5-1 and TRBJ2-5, reads KAGVTQTPRYLIKTRGQQVTLSCSPISGHRSVSWYQQTPGQGLQFLFEYFSETQRNKGNFPGRFSGRQFSNSRSEMNVSTLELGDSALYLCASSRTSGGYQETQYFGPGTRLLVL.

The sample holds many counts of this clonotype. The V gene is TRBV15, the J gene TRBJ2-5; D unresolved. Germline V lookup: CDR1 LNHNV, CDR2 YYDKDF (reference sequence). This CDR3 region has 15 residues. V was pared by 4 bases and J by 2 bases, with 14 bases between. In DNA, the CDR3 is TGTGCCACCAGCACCTTAACGGATCCGCAAGAGACCCAGTACTTC. Protein sequence: CATSTLTDPQETQYF.

This clonotype was detected many times. The CDR3 coding sequence is TGTGCCAGCAGTTACCAAATAGGTCAGGGTTACGAGCAGTACTTC. This codes for CASSYQIGQGYEQYF. V usage is TRBV12-3 or TRBV12-4 and J usage is TRBJ2-7; a possible D gene is TRBD1 (5 bases). Between the trimmed V and J ends, which lost 4 bases and 4 bases, there was a span of 17 bases. The CDR3 covers 15 residues.

This clonotype showed up many times. J is TRBJ2-7 and V is TRBV24-1; tentatively, D is TRBD1 (6 bases). CDR1 and CDR2 from the germline V gene are KGHDR and SFDVKD. V lost 4 bases to trimming and J lost 3 bases, with 12 bases between them. The CDR3 length is 14 residues. CDR3 sequence (DNA): TGTGCCACCAGTGAAGGCGGACAGTTCTACGAGCAGTACTTC. It yields the protein CATSEGGQFYEQYF.

CDR3 sequence: CASSPRGQGNTEAFF. DNA of the CDR3: TGTGCCAGCAGCCCCCGGGGACAGGGGAACACTGAAGCTTTCTTT. This chain joins TRBV7-1 and TRBJ1-1; 9 bases line up with TRBD1. TRBV7-1 is an ORF, with its function uncertain. The CDR3 is made up of 15 amino acids. With 5 bases clipped from V and 1 base from J, the junction kept 5 bases outside the gene matches.

The CDR3 DNA reads TGTGCCAGCAGTGAGGGTTATGGCTACACCTTC. Encoded protein: CASSEGYGYTF. The chain links TRBV6-1 to TRBJ1-2; D remains ambiguous. CDR3 length equals 11 residues. V lost 3 bases to trimming and J lost 5 bases, with 4 bases between them. Germline V gene sequence: CDR1 MNHNS, CDR2 SASEGT.

This clonotype was picked up many times. The chain carries TRBV6-1 and TRBJ2-7; 10 nucleotides line up with TRBD1. The germline gives CDR1 MNHNS, CDR2 SASEGT. CDR3 length equals 16 residues. Losses at the gene ends were 2 bases for V and 1 base for J; bases not matched to a gene: 5. In DNA, the CDR3 is TGTGCCAGCAGTGAAAGCTCGGGACAGGGGTCCTACGAGCAGTACTTC. It encodes CASSESSGQGSYEQYF.

This clonotype has a count of ten or more. The rearrangement joins TRBV5-1 to TRBJ2-1, with 8 bases matching TRBD1. Germline V lookup: CDR1 SGHRS, CDR2 YFSETQ. The V segment lost 1 base and the J segment 9 bases; nucleotides outside the gene matches: 9. This CDR3 contains 15 residues. The CDR3 spells CASSLIGRGQAEQFF. In DNA, the CDR3 is TGCGCCAGCAGCTTGATTGGCAGGGGGCAGGCTGAGCAGTTCTTC.

This clonotype was detected ten times or more. In DNA form, the CDR3 reads TGCGCCAGCAGCTTACCTTCAGAGACCCAGTACTTC. Its translation is CASSLPSETQYF. The V gene is TRBV5-1, the J gene TRBJ2-5, with D unresolved. V was clipped by 2 bases and J by 4 bases, with 6 bases between them. The CDR3 is 12 amino acids. Germline V gene sequence: CDR1 SGHRS, CDR2 YFSETQ.

This clonotype was seen many times. The V call is TRBV5-6, the J call TRBJ1-2; D remains unclear. The CDR3 sequence is 15 residues long. V lost 1 base and J 8 bases, leaving 18 bases between the germline ends. Germline V lookup: CDR1 SGHDT, CDR2 YYEEEE. The CDR3 sequence is CASSLRQALLFGYTF. CDR3 coding DNA: TGTGCCAGCAGCTTGAGGCAAGCCCTTTTATTCGGCTACACCTTC.

This clonotype showed up many times. This chain joins TRBV24-1 and TRBJ2-2; D remains ambiguous. This CDR3 has 13 residues. V lost 4 bases and J lost 6, with 8 bases in between. Germline CDR1 KGHDR, CDR2 SFDVKD. CDR3 amino acids: CATSDLYSGELFF. The CDR3 DNA sequence: TGTGCCACCAGTGACCTTTATTCCGGGGAGCTGTTTTTT.

This clonotype was seen a few times. This rearrangement joins TRBV15 to TRBJ2-6; TRBD2 might be the D (5 bases). CDR1 and CDR2 from the germline V gene are LNHNV and YYDKDF (reference sequence). V lost 0 bases to trimming and J lost 0 bases, with 9 bases between them. The CDR3 extends over 17 amino acids. The CDR3 here is CATSRDQRVSGANVLTF. The CDR3 nucleotides read TGTGCCACCAGCAGAGATCAGAGGGTCTCTGGGGCCAACGTCCTGACTTTC.

To note about this clonotype: An end of the junction does not agree with germline; a read error may underlie this. This chain links TRBV19 with TRBJ1-1, with D perhaps matching TRBD1 (6 bases). Looked up from germline, CDR1 is LNHDA and CDR2 is SQIVND (reference sequence). The CDR3 has 15 amino acids. The CDR3 DNA is TGTGCCAATAGTATGTCGACAGGCTCTTACGCTGAAGCTTTCTTT. This codes for CANSMSTGSYAEAFF.

The genes are TRBV12-3 or TRBV12-4 and TRBJ2-3; possible D gene TRBD1, 5 bases. Trimming left V 2 bases short and J 2 bases short, with 8 bases between. The CDR3 runs 14 residues. The CDR3 DNA sequence: TGTGCCAGCAGTTTACGACAGAACACAGATACGCAGTATTTT. Translation gives CASSLRQNTDTQYF.

In regard to this clonotype: A clone one base away is much larger, so this may be a read error. The CDR3 protein is CVSSFGQGIGGYTF. CDR3 bases: TGTGTCAGCAGTTTTGGACAGGGGATCGGTGGCTACACCTTC. The rearrangement uses TRBV12-3 or TRBV12-4 and TRBJ1-2, with 9 nucleotides matching TRBD1. The CDR3 is 14 amino acids.

This clonotype was detected ten times or more. The chain recombines TRBV20-1 with TRBJ2-1; TRBD2 might be the D (6 bases). Germline assignment: CDR1 DFQATT and CDR2 SNEGSKA (reference sequence). V was cut by 5 bases and J by 6 bases, with 14 bases left in between. CDR3 length: 13 residues. The CDR3 DNA reads TGCAGTGCTCCGAAGCACGGGAGCAATGAGCAGTTCTTC. Protein product: CSAPKHGSNEQFF.

The chain is built from TRBV20-1 and TRBJ2-1, with D perhaps given as TRBD1 or TRBD2 (6 bases each). CDR3 length: 15 residues. CDR1 DFQATT and CDR2 SNEGSKA come from the germline V gene (reference sequence). V dropped 6 bases and J dropped 9 bases, with 24 bases sitting between them. The CDR3 nucleotides read TGCAGTGCACACCCCTCGGGGGCCCCCCCCATTGAGCAGTTCTTC. This sequence encodes CSAHPSGAPPIEQFF.

By frequency in the sample, this clonotype is medium-sized. The V call is TRBV4-2, the J call TRBJ2-1, with a weak D call TRBD2 (6 bases). This CDR3 region has 13 residues. V was cut by 5 bases and J by 5 bases, with 10 bases left in between. Per germline, CDR1 LGHNA and CDR2 YNFKEQ. The CDR3 loop is CASSEGGDNEQFF. Written as DNA, the CDR3 is TGTGCCAGCAGCGAAGGCGGGGACAATGAGCAGTTCTTC.